The TCR beta chain under discussion was sequenced for a study of cytomegalovirus exposure and HLA in healthy donors. The germline V and J ends were trimmed by 3 bases and 2 bases, with 5 bases remaining between them. The V gene's germline CDR1 is SNHLY and CDR2 FYNNEI. The CDR3 totals 12 residues. Primers included in the PCR were 60 Vbeta and 13 Jbeta primers. TCRdb's copy holds only in-frame clones and misses some; the assay was immunoSEQ multiplex PCR. The table for this sample gives about 120,000 clones. The chain carries TRBV2 and TRBJ2-7, with D uncertain. This sequence was found in a man between 18 and 35 years old in good health and CMV-seronegative. Sequences were obtained from PBMCs. The CDR3 loop reads CASSEETYEQYF. DNA for the CDR3: TGTGCCAGCAGTGAGGAGACCTACGAGCAGTACTTC.